This entry is about one T cell receptor (beta chain). Its antigen is not known. The entry originates in a study of cytomegalovirus exposure and HLA in healthy donors. Study context: A later analysis reported the same platform for the roughly 110 validation repertoires and the 666 first-cohort repertoires.

Produced via immunoSEQ multiplex PCR; TCRdb's table is partial and in-frame only. This repertoire shows 71,000 or so clones, about 94% found once; its top ten account for 1.2% to 1.5%. Overall study results and limits: In vitro work confirmed that a few CMV-associated chains recognize CMV antigens. High specificity and sensitivity for cytomegalovirus status were reported for the classifier.

The clonotype comes from a man younger than 35 in good health and CMV-seropositive. Input material: PBMCs.

The CDR3 sequence is CASSQPGTDYGYTF. Written as DNA, the CDR3 is TGCGCCAGCAGCCAACCCGGGACAGACTATGGCTACACCTTC. The rearrangement joins TRBV4-1 to TRBJ1-2, with 7 positions matching TRBD1. Germline assignment: CDR1 MGHRA and CDR2 YSYEKL. The ends lost 2 bases at V and 3 bases at J; junction bases unmatched: 3. The CDR3 is 14 residues long.